This T cell receptor (beta chain) was captured by sequencing in a study of regulatory T cells in long-lasting Graves disease. The sample's time point: newly diagnosed GD, antithyroid drugs for less than 3 months. PBMC-extracted RNA yielded the TCR library. Study-level results: Favoring TRBV28, TRBJ1-2 and TRBJ2-5 was a feature seen in persistent disease.

Sequencing libraries for TCR beta were prepared with iRepertoire HTBI primers and Arm-PCR of CDR3 regions. TCRdb re-derived calls from the multiplex PCR reads in MiXCR, one entry per CDR3 protein. The sample has about 420,000 distinct CDR3 sequences; about a sixth are singletons. Trimming cost V 6 bases and J 2 bases; bases outside gene matches: 3. The CDR3 length is 16 residues. In its sample, this clonotype was seen many times. Its antigen is not known. These data were also reused for a study on T cells in Graves' hyperthyroidism and ophthalmopathy. Turning to that study: Pregnant or lactating patients were excluded, as were those with uncontrolled infection or other autoimmune disease.

This specimen was peripheral blood mononuclear cells (PBMCs), taken at new diagnosis, from a patient treated with antithyroid drugs. The rearrangement uses TRBV12-3 or TRBV12-4 and TRBJ2-5, with TRBD2 matching 16 bases. The receptor's source is a young woman with Graves disease. The DNA of the CDR3 is TGTGCCAGCAGGACGGGACTAGCGGGAGGGCAAGAGACCCAGTACTTC. Amino acids: CASRTGLAGGQETQYF.